This is a list of T cell receptor beta chains from one sample in a study of CD8 T cells in Susac syndrome. A single record per CDR3 protein comes from TCRdb applying MiXCR to the immunoSEQ multiplex PCR reads. In the table there are more than 95,000 distinct CDR3 sequences, around 95% of which are singletons. Sample: CD8+ T cells from PBMCs. The origin of the receptors is a human donor with Susac syndrome. Both conserved end residues are trimmed from each CDR3.

>TRBV5-1|TRBJ2-7
ASSQNRGQLYEQY
>TRBV5-6|TRBJ2-5
ASSHQGGLGETQY
>TRBV20-1|TRBJ1-2
SASSTGGVSYT
>TRBV6-1|TRBJ1-5
ASSDLAGTPLGNQPQH
>TRBV6-6|TRBJ2-7
ASIVPPYEQY
>TRBV6-5|TRBJ2-1
ASSSGREGNEQF
>TRBV14|TRBJ1-1
ASSQAMNTEAF
>TRBV4-3|TRBJ2-1
ASSQRPGLLTYNEQF
>TRBV25-1|TRBJ1-1
ASSEYRGAIPF
>TRBV15|TRBJ2-5
ATHTGGGGPVETQY
>TRBV10-2|TRBJ2-7
ASSDFSYEQY
>TRBV30|TRBJ2-7
AWSVLWEQY
>TRBV21-1|TRBJ2-1
ASSKEIPSAYNEQF
>TRBV11-3|TRBJ2-3
ASSLAGTRSGDTQY
>TRBV5-6|TRBJ1-2
ASSIQGADYGYT
>TRBV12-3/TRBV12-4|TRBJ1-1
ASIRDGGEAF
>TRBV20-1|TRBJ2-1
SATSGSKRDEQF
>TRBV18|TRBJ1-4
ASSPDGDNEKLF
>TRBV20-1|TRBJ2-1
SATGANEQF
>TRBV12-3/TRBV12-4|TRBJ2-1
ATLNRGDLNEQF
>TRBV13|TRBJ1-1
ASNPRRNTEAF
>TRBV5-4|TRBJ1-2
ASSIIGRVDGYT
>TRBV4-3|TRBJ2-1
ASSQHSGEPYNEQF
>TRBV9|TRBJ2-1
ASSVASGLADDYNEQF
>TRBV7-6|TRBJ1-4
ASSLGGRKLF
>TRBV5-1|TRBJ1-1
ASSWTTGNTEAF
>TRBV6-5|TRBJ1-1
ASSYGYAGNTEAF
>TRBV11-1|TRBJ2-3
ASSPGSGTGDTQY
>TRBV20-1|TRBJ1-1
SAGTGSDTEAF
>TRBV6-5|TRBJ1-2
ASSYLYYPRPGNDGYT
>TRBV20-1|TRBJ1-1
SAFNFPRGAAEAF
>TRBV27|TRBJ2-7
ASSQTSGVSEQY